Below, one T cell receptor (beta chain) is given with its context. Its antigen is currently unknown. The source of the sample is a study of shared clonotypes between healthy human individuals. At the level of the study: The donor group consisted of two women and a few men, aged 18 to 49. Overall study results and limits: Large sequencing depth failed to make sorted-subset sequencing complete, rarefaction showed.

As originally analysed: Filtering of immunoSEQ junctional sequences could not match full-length read filtering. Sequenced by immunoSEQ multiplex PCR; TCRdb stores in-frame clones only, minus some. The DNA gave D and trimming, while V, J and clone size come from that table. The table includes around 2,000,000 clones, around 96% detected once. CD45RO-negative cells were positively selected for CCR7, leaving out terminally differentiated effector memory CD45RA+ cells. The CDR3 length is 17 residues. Trimming removed 4 bases from V and 2 bases from J; junction bases left unmatched: 7. Germline assignment: CDR1 SGHRS and CDR2 YFSETQ.

The TCR was taken from a man aged 18 to 35 in good health. Sequencing was done on a sample of naive CD8+ T cells sorted from blood. The V call is TRBV5-1, the J call TRBJ2-3, with 13 bases matching TRBD2. Written as DNA, the CDR3 is TGCGCCAGCAGCCTGGGACTAGCGGGGCCCCACACAGATACGCAGTATTTT. Its translation is CASSLGLAGPHTDTQYF.